This TCR beta chain stems from a study of T cell repertoires in cytomegalovirus infection. Study summary: In public TCR beta signatures, there were indications of both CMV infection and matching HLA type.

Findings and limits, study-wide: Across the ex vivo response, the dominant clonotypes were HLA-C-restricted CMV-specific TCR beta clonotypes. Summed public TCR beta family frequency identified CMV carriers bearing the relevant HLA.

This clonotype has a count of ten or more. Its target is unknown. TCRdb processed the reads anew with MiXCR; each CDR3 protein has one entry. The sample has approximately 190,000 distinct CDR3 sequences; 9.5% are singletons. The V segment lost 4 bases and the J segment 5 bases; nucleotides outside the gene matches: 5. Germline CDR1 SGHVS, CDR2 FQNEAQ. The CDR3 is 13 amino acids. The chain carries TRBV7-8 and TRBJ2-7, with 7 bases lining up with TRBD1. The clonotype was recovered from a human donor in good health (CMV status not recorded). Some clones in this sample may be carry-over from other donors' samples. The sequencing sample was made of PBMCs. Written as DNA, the CDR3 is TGTGCCAGCAGCTCGACAGGGTACGACGAGCAGTACTTC. Protein product: CASSSTGYDEQYF.